The rows below give T cell receptor beta chains drawn from one sample of a study of blood T cell repertoires in COVID-19. Some clones are missing from TCRdb's copy, which holds only in-frame ones; the method was immunoSEQ multiplex PCR. The table shows roughly 130,000 clones, with around 89% occurring only once. Sequenced: peripheral blood. The source is a human donor with COVID-19, enrolled during active disease. The donor label of this sample is uncertain. CDR3s include the opening cysteine and the closing phenylalanine or tryptophan. Fields, in order: CDR3 DNA, CDR3 protein, V gene, clone size, J gene, D gene. D genes are given only for firm matches. Some rows have no size entry. The others give once, few or many, or a class for an expanded clone.

DNA: TGCGCCAGCAGCTTGGCGGGGGAGGGGAATGGCTACACCTTC; CDR3: CASSLAGEGNGYTF; V: TRBV5-1; size: .; J: TRBJ1-2; D: .
DNA: TGTGCCAGCAGCTCGTCCTCGCGGGGGGGAGGCACAGATACGCAGTATTTT; CDR3: CASSSSSRGGGTDTQYF; V: TRBV5-4; size: .; J: TRBJ2-3; D: TRBD2
DNA: TGTGCCAGCAGTGACATACTAGAAAAACTGTTTTTT; CDR3: CASSDILEKLFF; V: TRBV2; size: .; J: TRBJ1-4; D: .
DNA: TGTGCCGGAGGGGGCAGTAACACAGATACGCAGTATTTT; CDR3: CAGGGSNTDTQYF; V: TRBV10-3; size: few; J: TRBJ2-3; D: .
DNA: TGTGCCACCAAAGACAGGGGCCGTAATGGGGGTGAAAAACTGTTTTTT; CDR3: CATKDRGRNGGEKLFF; V: TRBV19; size: .; J: TRBJ1-4; D: TRBD1
DNA: TGTGCCACCAGCAGAGATCCTTGGGCTGGAGAGACCCAGTACTTC; CDR3: CATSRDPWAGETQYF; V: TRBV15; size: .; J: TRBJ2-5; D: .
DNA: TGTGCCAGTAGGCCTCGACAGGAGACCAACTATGGCTACACCTTC; CDR3: CASRPRQETNYGYTF; V: TRBV19; size: .; J: TRBJ1-2; D: .
DNA: TGTGCCAGCAGCCCTTATGGGGGGGAGGTGGAGACCCAGTACTTC; CDR3: CASSPYGGEVETQYF; V: TRBV7-9; size: .; J: TRBJ2-5; D: TRBD2
DNA: TGTGCCAGCTCACCAGGGAAGCCGGGAGGCTACACCTTC; CDR3: CASSPGKPGGYTF; V: TRBV18; size: .; J: TRBJ1-2; D: .
DNA: TGTGCCAGTAGTATAGGGGAGGATGGCAATCAGCCCCAGCATTTT; CDR3: CASSIGEDGNQPQHF; V: TRBV19; size: .; J: TRBJ1-5; D: .
DNA: TGCGCCAGCAGCCAAGGTCCACTAGCGGATTCCTACGAGCAGTACTTC; CDR3: CASSQGPLADSYEQYF; V: TRBV4-1; size: .; J: TRBJ2-7; D: TRBD2
DNA: TGTGCCAGCAGCCCAACAGGGATAGTTGGAAACACCATATATTTT; CDR3: CASSPTGIVGNTIYF; V: TRBV9; size: .; J: TRBJ1-3; D: .
DNA: TGTGCCACCCGTGGGTCCGGGGTATCGGAGACCCAGTACTTC; CDR3: CATRGSGVSETQYF; V: TRBV24-1; size: .; J: TRBJ2-5; D: .
DNA: TGTGCCAGCAGCTTAAATCTAGCGGACTCCTACAATGAGCAGTTCTTC; CDR3: CASSLNLADSYNEQFF; V: TRBV7-3; size: .; J: TRBJ2-1; D: TRBD2
DNA: TGTGCCATCAGTGACGGACAAGGAGAGTTCCACTTT; CDR3: CAISDGQGEFHF; V: TRBV10-3; size: .; J: TRBJ1-6; D: .
DNA: TGTGCCAGCAGCTCAGATCGGGAGGGATTTTCCTATGGCTACACCTTC; CDR3: CASSSDREGFSYGYTF; V: TRBV7-9; size: .; J: TRBJ1-2; D: .
DNA: TGCGCCAGCAGTGTGGACAGGGAATATGGCTACACCTTC; CDR3: CASSVDREYGYTF; V: TRBV10-1; size: .; J: TRBJ1-2; D: TRBD1
DNA: TGTGCCAGCAGTGCTGCTCAACCAGGGGCCAAAAACATTCAGTACTTC; CDR3: CASSAAQPGAKNIQYF; V: TRBV2; size: few; J: TRBJ2-4; D: .
DNA: TGTGCCAGCAGCTCGGCGGGGCTGAGGGGAAACACCATATATTTT; CDR3: CASSSAGLRGNTIYF; V: TRBV11-3; size: .; J: TRBJ1-3; D: .
DNA: TGTGCCAGCCCTTCCCGGGGACAGGGGACGAATGAGCAGTTCTTC; CDR3: CASPSRGQGTNEQFF; V: TRBV2; size: .; J: TRBJ2-1; D: TRBD1
DNA: TGCAGTGCTAACAGGGGGAGGGAGCAGTACTTC; CDR3: CSANRGREQYF; V: TRBV20-1; size: .; J: TRBJ2-7; D: TRBD1